Listed below are T cell receptor beta chains from one sample, sequenced in a study of a mutant IDH1 vaccine in newly diagnosed glioma. Profiling relied on immunoSEQ multiplex PCR, and the TCRdb table lists in-frame clones only, not all of them. This repertoire shows more than 50,000 clones, approximately 86% found once; its top ten account for roughly 2.6%. The sample was PBMCs, taken from a glioma patient treated with radiotherapy, temozolomide or both. The receptors were sampled from a young man with glioma. CDR3s include the opening cysteine and the closing phenylalanine or tryptophan.

j_call: TRBJ2-5; v_call: TRBV5-1; cdr3_aa: CASSPPEYSGGFQETQYF
j_call: TRBJ2-7; v_call: TRBV4-1; cdr3_aa: CASSQDPDAGLVEQYF
j_call: TRBJ2-5; v_call: TRBV5-1; cdr3_aa: CASINLGTGQETQYF
j_call: TRBJ1-5; v_call: TRBV13; cdr3_aa: CASSLNGGRGIQPQHF
j_call: TRBJ2-2; v_call: TRBV6-5; cdr3_aa: CASSYSFLDTGELFF
j_call: TRBJ1-1; v_call: TRBV11-2; cdr3_aa: CASSLRLNTEAFF
j_call: TRBJ1-5; v_call: TRBV4-1; cdr3_aa: CASSQDSGVNQPQHF
j_call: TRBJ2-1; v_call: TRBV27; cdr3_aa: CASSSAGLAYNEQFF
j_call: TRBJ1-2; v_call: TRBV19; cdr3_aa: CASSIWGAGYTF
j_call: TRBJ1-4; v_call: TRBV14; cdr3_aa: CASSQETGSVKLSF
j_call: TRBJ2-7; v_call: TRBV5-1; cdr3_aa: CASSFFRESSYEQYF
j_call: TRBJ2-1; v_call: TRBV20-1; cdr3_aa: CSPTKHEQFF
j_call: TRBJ2-1; v_call: TRBV15; cdr3_aa: CATSRDRLAHNEQFF
j_call: TRBJ2-5; v_call: TRBV5-4; cdr3_aa: CASSPGGGREEAQYF
j_call: TRBJ1-4; v_call: TRBV19; cdr3_aa: CASSIETREKLFF
j_call: TRBJ2-4; v_call: TRBV4-1; cdr3_aa: CASSQAASLAKNIQYF